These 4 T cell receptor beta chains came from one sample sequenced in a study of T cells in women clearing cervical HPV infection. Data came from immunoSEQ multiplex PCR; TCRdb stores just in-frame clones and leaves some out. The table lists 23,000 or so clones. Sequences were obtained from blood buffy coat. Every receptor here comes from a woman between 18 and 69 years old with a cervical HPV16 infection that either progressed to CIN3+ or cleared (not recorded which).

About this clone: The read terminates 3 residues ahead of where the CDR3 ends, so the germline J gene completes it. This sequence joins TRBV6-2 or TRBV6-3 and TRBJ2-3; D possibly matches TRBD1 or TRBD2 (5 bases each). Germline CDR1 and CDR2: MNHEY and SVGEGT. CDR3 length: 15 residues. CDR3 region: CASSPTGQGWETQYF. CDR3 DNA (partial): TGTGCCAGCAGTCCTACGGGCCAGGGCTGGGAGACG.

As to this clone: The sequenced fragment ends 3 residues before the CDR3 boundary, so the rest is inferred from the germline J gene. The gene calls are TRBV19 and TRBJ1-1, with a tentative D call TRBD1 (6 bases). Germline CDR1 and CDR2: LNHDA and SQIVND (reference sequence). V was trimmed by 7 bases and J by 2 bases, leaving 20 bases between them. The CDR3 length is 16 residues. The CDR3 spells CASIPLYRVGNTEAFF. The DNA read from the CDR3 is TGTGCCAGTATCCCACTATACAGGGTCGGCAACACTGAA. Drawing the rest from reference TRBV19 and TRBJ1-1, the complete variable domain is DGGITQSPKYLFRKEGQNVTLSCEQNLNHDAMYWYRQDPGQGLRLIYYSQIVNDFQKGDIAEGYSVSREKKESFPLTVTSAQKNPTAFYLCASIPLYRVGNTEAFFGQGTRLTVV.

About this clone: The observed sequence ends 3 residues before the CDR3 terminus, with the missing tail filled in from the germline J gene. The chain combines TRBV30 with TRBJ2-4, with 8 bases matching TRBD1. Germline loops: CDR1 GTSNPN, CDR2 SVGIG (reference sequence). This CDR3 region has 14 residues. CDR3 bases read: TGTGCCTGGAGTGTATCGGACAGGGTCTATGGT. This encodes CAWSVSDRVYG. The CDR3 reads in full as CAWSVSDRVYGQYF.

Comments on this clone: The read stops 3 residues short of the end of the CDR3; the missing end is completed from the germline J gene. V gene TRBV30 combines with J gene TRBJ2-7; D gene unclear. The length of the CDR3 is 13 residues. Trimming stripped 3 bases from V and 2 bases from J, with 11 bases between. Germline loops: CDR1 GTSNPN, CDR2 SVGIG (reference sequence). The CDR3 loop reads CAWSLQFTYEQYF. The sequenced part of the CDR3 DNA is TGTGCCTGGAGCCTACAGTTTACCTACGAG. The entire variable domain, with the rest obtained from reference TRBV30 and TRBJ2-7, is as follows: SQTIHQWPATLVQPVGSPLSLECTVEGTSNPNLYWYRQAAGRGLQLLFYSVGIGQISSEVPQNLSASRPQDRQFILSSKKLLLSDSGFYLCAWSLQFTYEQYFGPGTRLTVT.